The rows below give T cell receptor beta chains drawn from one sample of a study of T cells in Graves' hyperthyroidism and ophthalmopathy. Each CDR3 protein gets one entry after TCRdb re-called the multiplex PCR reads with MiXCR. The data contain under 350,000 distinct CDR3 sequences, approximately 15% of them singletons. The specimen sequenced was blood. These receptors all stem from a woman aged 60 to 75 with Graves' ophthalmopathy. The CDR3 runs from the conserved cysteine through the conserved F or W. The D gene is left open where the match is weak. Clone size is not always given. Where it is, it says once, few, many or a class for expanded clones.

CDR3aa: CASSVGSSGQFTGELFF
CDR3nt: TGTGCCAGCAGCGTAGGCAGCTCGGGACAGTTCACCGGGGAGCTGTTTTTT
v_gene: TRBV9
j_gene: TRBJ2-2
d_gene: TRBD1
abundance: few

CDR3aa: CASRKDGYTEAFF
CDR3nt: TGTGCCAGTAGGAAGGACGGGTACACTGAAGCTTTCTTT
v_gene: TRBV19
j_gene: TRBJ1-1
d_gene: .
abundance: many

CDR3aa: CASSGKGTGVSYEQYF
CDR3nt: TGCGCCAGCAGCGGGAAGGGGACAGGGGTCTCCTACGAGCAGTACTTC
v_gene: TRBV5-1
j_gene: TRBJ2-7
d_gene: TRBD1
abundance: .

CDR3aa: CSARATSGRASYNEQFF
CDR3nt: TGCAGTGCTAGGGCGACTAGCGGGAGGGCCTCTTACAATGAGCAGTTCTTC
v_gene: TRBV20-1
j_gene: TRBJ2-1
d_gene: TRBD2
abundance: .

CDR3aa: CASTPGQQNSYEQYF
CDR3nt: TGTGCCAGCACTCCGGGACAGCAGAATTCCTACGAGCAGTACTTC
v_gene: TRBV6-1
j_gene: TRBJ2-7
d_gene: TRBD1
abundance: many

CDR3aa: CASSQDADSLSYEQYF
CDR3nt: TGTGCCAGCAGCCAAGATGCGGACTCCCTCTCCTACGAGCAGTACTTC
v_gene: TRBV4-2
j_gene: TRBJ2-7
d_gene: .
abundance: few

CDR3aa: CASSPVENSPLHF
CDR3nt: TGTGCCAGCTCACCCGTAGAAAATTCACCCCTCCACTTT
v_gene: TRBV18
j_gene: TRBJ1-6
d_gene: .
abundance: many

CDR3aa: CSAPQGGNQPQHF
CDR3nt: TGCAGTGCGCCCCAGGGGGGCAATCAGCCCCAGCATTTT
v_gene: TRBV20-1
j_gene: TRBJ1-5
d_gene: TRBD1
abundance: many

CDR3aa: CASSLMLADNEQFF
CDR3nt: TGTGCCAGCAGTTTGATGTTAGCGGACAATGAGCAGTTCTTC
v_gene: TRBV28
j_gene: TRBJ2-1
d_gene: .
abundance: many

CDR3aa: CASSQVRGRGNYGYTF
CDR3nt: TGCGCCAGCAGCCAAGTTAGGGGAAGAGGGAACTATGGCTACACCTTC
v_gene: TRBV4-3
j_gene: TRBJ1-2
d_gene: .
abundance: .

CDR3aa: CASSYGGRHQPQHF
CDR3nt: TGTGCCAGCAGTTACGGGGGGCGACATCAGCCCCAGCATTTT
v_gene: TRBV6-5
j_gene: TRBJ1-5
d_gene: .
abundance: .

CDR3aa: CASSRTGGADSTGELFF
CDR3nt: TGTGCCAGCAGTCGAACAGGGGGCGCGGACTCTACCGGGGAGCTGTTTTTT
v_gene: TRBV3-1
j_gene: TRBJ2-2
d_gene: TRBD1
abundance: many

CDR3aa: CASSPRVWGTEAFF
CDR3nt: TGTGCCAGCAGTCCCAGGGTGTGGGGCACTGAAGCTTTCTTT
v_gene: TRBV6-1
j_gene: TRBJ1-1
d_gene: .
abundance: few

CDR3aa: CASSLTILNGGPEDTEAFF
CDR3nt: TGTGCCAGCAGCCTAACCATCCTAAATGGTGGGCCTGAGGACACTGAAGCTTTCTTT
v_gene: TRBV7-9
j_gene: TRBJ1-1
d_gene: .
abundance: .

CDR3aa: CASSLVSRGDSYEQYF
CDR3nt: TGTGCCAGCAGCTTAGTCAGCCGGGGAGACTCCTACGAGCAGTACTTC
v_gene: TRBV7-9
j_gene: TRBJ2-7
d_gene: .
abundance: many

CDR3aa: CASGLGTGELFF
CDR3nt: TGTGCCAGCGGGTTGGGCACCGGGGAGCTGTTTTTT
v_gene: TRBV11-2
j_gene: TRBJ2-2
d_gene: .
abundance: .

CDR3aa: CASSPPGYEKLVF
CDR3nt: TGTGCCAGCTCACCACCCGGCTATGAAAAACTGGTTTTT
v_gene: TRBV18
j_gene: TRBJ1-4
d_gene: .
abundance: .

CDR3aa: CASTIQGAFYEQYF
CDR3nt: TGTGCCAGCACTATCCAGGGGGCGTTCTACGAGCAGTACTTC
v_gene: TRBV2
j_gene: TRBJ2-7
d_gene: TRBD1
abundance: many

CDR3aa: CASSTTWGYEQYF
CDR3nt: TGTGCCAGCAGCACCACCTGGGGCTACGAGCAGTACTTC
v_gene: TRBV7-2
j_gene: TRBJ2-7
d_gene: .
abundance: few

CDR3aa: CASSSGRVVDEQFF
CDR3nt: TGTGCCAGCAGCTCGGGACGGGTGGTGGATGAGCAGTTCTTC
v_gene: TRBV7-3
j_gene: TRBJ2-1
d_gene: .
abundance: .

CDR3aa: CASSQTGPQKDYGYTF
CDR3nt: TGTGCCAGCAGTCAAACCGGGCCCCAGAAGGACTATGGCTACACCTTC
v_gene: TRBV12-3/TRBV12-4
j_gene: TRBJ1-2
d_gene: .
abundance: many

CDR3aa: CASCLTSPSYEQYF
CDR3nt: TGTGCCAGCTGCCTAACCTCTCCCTCCTACGAGCAGTACTTC
v_gene: TRBV6-1
j_gene: TRBJ2-7
d_gene: .
abundance: many

CDR3aa: CASSPSRTVGGYGYTF
CDR3nt: TGTGCCAGCAGCCCCAGCCGAACAGTAGGAGGCTATGGCTACACCTTC
v_gene: TRBV28
j_gene: TRBJ1-2
d_gene: .
abundance: many

CDR3aa: CASSEPGQVNYGYTF
CDR3nt: TGTGCCAGCAGTGAACCAGGCCAAGTTAACTATGGCTACACCTTC
v_gene: TRBV6-1
j_gene: TRBJ1-2
d_gene: .
abundance: few

CDR3aa: CASSLSRNKRDSGANVLTF
CDR3nt: TGTGCCAGCAGTTTATCCCGCAATAAGAGAGACTCTGGGGCCAACGTCCTGACTTTC
v_gene: TRBV27
j_gene: TRBJ2-6
d_gene: .
abundance: .

CDR3aa: CASSISTGSLKNIQYF
CDR3nt: TGCGCCAGCAGCATCTCGACAGGCTCCCTAAAAAACATTCAGTACTTC
v_gene: TRBV5-1
j_gene: TRBJ2-4
d_gene: .
abundance: many

CDR3aa: CASSHSYEQYF
CDR3nt: TGCGCCAGCAGCCATTCGTACGAGCAGTACTTC
v_gene: TRBV5-1
j_gene: TRBJ2-7
d_gene: .
abundance: many

CDR3aa: CASSGGLTEAFF
CDR3nt: TGTGCCAGCAGTGGGGGGCTCACTGAAGCTTTCTTT
v_gene: TRBV27
j_gene: TRBJ1-1
d_gene: .
abundance: many

CDR3aa: CASSQRGETQYF
CDR3nt: TGTGCCAGCAGTCAGAGGGGGGAGACCCAGTACTTC
v_gene: TRBV6-1
j_gene: TRBJ2-5
d_gene: .
abundance: many

CDR3aa: CASSLALIGTGSAQPQHF
CDR3nt: TGTGCCAGCAGCTTAGCCCTAATAGGGACAGGGTCCGCGCAGCCCCAGCATTTT
v_gene: TRBV7-2
j_gene: TRBJ1-5
d_gene: TRBD1
abundance: many

CDR3aa: CASRALAGVSSYEQYF
CDR3nt: TGTGCCAGCAGGGCACTAGCGGGGGTCAGCTCCTACGAGCAGTACTTC
v_gene: TRBV6-1
j_gene: TRBJ2-7
d_gene: TRBD2
abundance: few

CDR3aa: CASSPGTSGRGNEQFF
CDR3nt: TGTGCCAGCAGTCCCGGGACTAGCGGGAGGGGCAATGAGCAGTTCTTC
v_gene: TRBV12-3/TRBV12-4
j_gene: TRBJ2-1
d_gene: TRBD2
abundance: .

CDR3aa: CASSGETGETQYF
CDR3nt: TGTGCCAGCAGTGGCGAGACAGGGGAGACCCAGTACTTC
v_gene: TRBV2
j_gene: TRBJ2-5
d_gene: TRBD1
abundance: many